Listed here is a single T cell receptor beta chain. This entry is derived from a study of blood T cell repertoires in COVID-19. Study-wide context: Researchers got acute and convalescent COVID-19 samples from the United States, Italy and Spain. In each case, the material was cDNA or gDNA derived from T cells, B-cell-depleted T cells, or PBMCs.

Original handling: Estimates of nucleated cell counts were drawn from the amplification of reference gene primers. Measured with immunoSEQ multiplex PCR; TCRdb has only the in-frame clones, and not every one. V, J and clone size reflect that table, while D and trimming were determined from the DNA. The sample gives more than 30,000 clones, about 80% of which show up once; 13% to 15% is in the top ten. Germline V gene sequence: CDR1 SGHTA, CDR2 FQGNSA. This CDR3 region has 14 residues. The germline V and J ends were trimmed by 0 bases and 3 bases, with 7 bases remaining between them. The sequence was obtained from a woman between 65 and 79 years old with acute or convalescent COVID-19. Input material: peripheral blood. V gene TRBV7-2 combines with J gene TRBJ2-3, with D possibly TRBD1 on 6 matching bases. The CDR3 is CASSLARGTDTQYF. Here the CDR3 DNA reads TGTGCCAGCAGCTTAGCCAGGGGAACAGATACGCAGTATTTT.